This T cell receptor beta chain derives from a study of relationships among human T cell subsets. From mRNA, alpha and beta CDR3 regions were amplified using semiquantitative ARM-PCR. Exponential amplification used communal superprimers after tagged nested gene-specific primers in ARM-PCR. MiXCR, run by TCRdb on the multiplex PCR reads, gives a single entry per CDR3 protein. The table shows thousands of distinct CDR3 sequences, with around 59% occurring only once. Study observations and caveats: Th1, Th2 and regulatory subsets overlapped substantially in CDR3 sequences. Over 55% of CD8+ cytotoxic sequences were in clones over 100 reads; regulatory and Th2 had few.

Memory T cells were selected with anti-CD45RO beads from the CD45RA-negative fraction. The CDR3 is 15 amino acids. V gave up 7 bases and J gave up 0 bases, with 13 bases separating them. CDR1 MDHEN and CDR2 SYDVKM come from the germline V gene. Worth noting for this clonotype: Its antigen is not identified.

The receptor's source is a man aged 35-49 years in good health. Material: memory T cells sorted from blood. The rearrangement links TRBV28 to TRBJ1-5; D gene uncertain. For the CDR3, the DNA is TGTGCCAGCATGTTCGGCCGGTATAGCAATCAGCCCCAGCATTTT. Residues: CASMFGRYSNQPQHF.